The source of this T cell receptor beta chain is a study of response to subunit inactivated influenza vaccine. Whole-study findings and limits: It was the authors' suggestion that each seasonal influenza vaccination recruits few new T cells.

This CDR3 has 16 residues. The germline V gene encodes CDR1 SGHRS and CDR2 YFSETQ. Trimming left V 1 base short and J 0 bases short, with 10 bases between. TCRdb used MiXCR to reprocess the RT-PCR reads, holding one entry per CDR3 protein. The sample has 490,000 or so distinct CDR3 sequences, 7.6% seen once; the top ten hold approximately 13%. This clonotype was seen many times. Antigen specificity is unknown. The chain couples TRBV5-1 to TRBJ2-2; TRBD1 might be the D (5 bases). The sequence was obtained from a man aged 45-69 years who received an inactivated influenza vaccine. Sample: PBMCs from blood, taken about 23 months after vaccination. The CDR3 region has the DNA TGCGCCAGCAGCTTGAGGGGCGAGGCGAACACCGGGGAGCTGTTTTTT. Protein sequence: CASSLRGEANTGELFF.